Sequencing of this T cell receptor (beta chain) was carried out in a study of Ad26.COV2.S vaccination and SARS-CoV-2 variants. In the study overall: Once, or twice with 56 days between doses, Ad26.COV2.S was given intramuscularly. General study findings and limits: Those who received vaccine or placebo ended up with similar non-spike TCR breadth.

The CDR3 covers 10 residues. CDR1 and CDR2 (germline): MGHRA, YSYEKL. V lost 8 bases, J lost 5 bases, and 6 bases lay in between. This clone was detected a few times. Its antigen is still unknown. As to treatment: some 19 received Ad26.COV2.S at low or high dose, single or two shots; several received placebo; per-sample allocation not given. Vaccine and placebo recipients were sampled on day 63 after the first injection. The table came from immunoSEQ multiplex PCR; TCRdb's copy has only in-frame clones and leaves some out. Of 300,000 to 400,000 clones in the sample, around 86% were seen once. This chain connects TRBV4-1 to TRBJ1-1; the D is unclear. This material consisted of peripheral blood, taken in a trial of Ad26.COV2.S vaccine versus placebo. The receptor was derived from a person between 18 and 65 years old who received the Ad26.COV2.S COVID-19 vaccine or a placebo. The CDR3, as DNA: TGCGCCAGCTCCGGGACTGAAGCTTTCTTT. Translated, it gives CASSGTEAFF.